The clone carrying this TCR beta chain has only one observation. Its antigen is still unknown. The data are from a study of OX40 agonist ivuxolimab in advanced cancers. Background on the study: Every 2 weeks, patients got intravenous ivuxolimab at one of six dose levels (0.01-10 mg/kg). Findings and limits, study-wide: CD8+ T cells averaged more expanded clones than CD4+. Circulating CD4+ and CD8+ T cells showed clonal expansion by week 6 at 0.1 to 3.0 mg/kg.

Generated by immunoSEQ multiplex PCR, the TCRdb table keeps only in-frame clones and is missing some. The sample yields 35,000 to 40,000 clones, around 93% seen once. Germline V gene lookup returns CDR1 MGHRA and CDR2 YSYEKL. The CDR3 is 16 residues long. V lost 0 bases to trimming and J lost 6 bases; unmatched junction nucleotides: 8. The TCR originated in an adult with an advanced solid tumor such as melanoma, head and neck, liver or kidney cancer. V and J are TRBV4-1 and TRBJ2-1, with 7 bases matching TRBD2. The material was CD4+ or CD8+ T cells sorted from blood, obtained in a trial of the OX40 agonist ivuxolimab. CDR3 sequence reads: CASSQDKRSGTNEQFF. The CDR3 nucleotides read TGCGCCAGCAGCCAAGATAAGCGCAGCGGGACCAATGAGCAGTTCTTC.